A selection of T cell receptor beta chains follows, all from one sample in a study of CD8 T cells in ankylosing spondylitis. From the 5' RACE reads, TCRdb called clonotypes with MiXCR, one entry per CDR3 protein. The sample carries a few hundred thousand distinct CDR3 sequences, roughly 10% recorded once. Source material: blood, either unsorted or a sorted T cell fraction (not recorded which). The receptors here all came from a female donor with ankylosing spondylitis or in good health (not recorded which). CDR3s include the opening cysteine and the closing phenylalanine or tryptophan. The D gene is left open where the match is weak. Part of the rows lack a size; the others show once, few, many or a class for expanded clones.

cdr3_aa cdr3_nt j_call d_call clone_size v_call
CASNTGAPNTEAFF TGCGCCAGCAACACAGGGGCCCCGAACACTGAAGCTTTCTTT TRBJ1-1 TRBD1 many TRBV5-1
CSARVSSGGFDEQFF TGCAGTGCTAGAGTCTCTAGCGGGGGGTTCGATGAGCAGTTCTTC TRBJ2-1 TRBD2 few TRBV20-1
CATSRTGSSGYGYTF TGTGCCACCAGCAGAACGGGGTCTAGCGGCTATGGCTACACCTTC TRBJ1-2 . . TRBV15
CASSFAGTGELFF TGTGCCAGCAGCTTCGCCGGGACCGGGGAGCTGTTTTTT TRBJ2-2 . many TRBV7-2
CSADQPGQLSYEQYF TGCAGTGCCGACCAGCCGGGACAGCTTTCCTACGAGCAGTACTTC TRBJ2-7 TRBD1 many TRBV20-1
CASSTAPGQGYEQYF TGCGCCAGCAGCACCGCTCCGGGACAGGGTTACGAGCAGTACTTC TRBJ2-7 TRBD1 many TRBV5-1
CSVSHGTGGFEQYF TGCAGTGTGTCCCATGGGACAGGGGGGTTCGAGCAGTACTTC TRBJ2-7 TRBD1 few TRBV20-1
CASSQEVGADTQYF TGTGCCAGCAGCCAAGAAGTGGGAGCAGATACGCAGTATTTT TRBJ2-3 . few TRBV14
CASSPLDTYLNTEAFF TGTGCCAGCTCACCCTTGGACACCTACCTGAACACTGAAGCTTTCTTT TRBJ1-1 . . TRBV18
CATSRDIPGQGAANEQFF TGTGCCACCAGCAGAGATATTCCGGGACAGGGGGCGGCAAATGAGCAGTTCTTC TRBJ2-1 TRBD1 many TRBV15
CASSLDSRTGRASGSNEQFF TGCGCCAGCAGCTTGGATTCCAGGACAGGAAGGGCTAGCGGGTCGAATGAGCAGTTCTTC TRBJ2-1 . many TRBV5-1
CASSPQALIGVEQYF TGTGCCAGCAGCCCACAAGCCCTAATCGGGGTCGAGCAGTACTTC TRBJ2-7 . many TRBV12-3/TRBV12-4
CASSFFSNQPQHF TGTGCCAGCAGCTTTTTTAGCAATCAGCCCCAGCATTTT TRBJ1-5 . . TRBV11-2
CASRAGLSNQPQHF TGTGCCAGCCGGGCAGGACTAAGCAATCAGCCCCAGCATTTT TRBJ1-5 . many TRBV7-2
CASRPSGYTEAFF TGTGCCAGCAGGCCCAGCGGTTACACTGAAGCTTTCTTT TRBJ1-1 . . TRBV7-2
CAWSAPRLAGDNEQFF TGTGCCTGGAGTGCCCCCCGTCTAGCGGGCGACAATGAGCAGTTCTTC TRBJ2-1 TRBD2 few TRBV30
CASSLRKRDPSYNEQFF TGTGCCAGCAGCTTGAGAAAACGGGACCCCTCCTACAATGAGCAGTTCTTC TRBJ2-1 . . TRBV7-9
CASSNRTTCYTF TGTGCCAGTAGCAATCGGACTACGTGCTACACCTTC TRBJ1-2 . . TRBV19
CASSIRTSGRDSEQFF TGTGCCAGTAGTATCCGGACTAGCGGGAGGGATAGTGAGCAGTTCTTC TRBJ2-1 TRBD2 few TRBV19
CAWDALKAGGGQFF TGTGCCTGGGATGCCCTCAAGGCCGGTGGCGGGCAGTTCTTC TRBJ2-1 . . TRBV30
CASSSPARRRGSEQYF TGTGCCAGCAGTTCCCCCGCGCGTCGCAGGGGGAGCGAGCAGTACTTC TRBJ2-7 TRBD1 few TRBV27
CASSLNSDRGREAFF TGTGCCAGCTCGCTAAATTCTGACAGGGGGCGAGAAGCTTTCTTT TRBJ1-1 TRBD1 few TRBV18
CASSLGGTAGGRNQPQHF TGTGCCAGCAGTTTAGGAGGGACAGCGGGGGGCCGCAATCAGCCCCAGCATTTT TRBJ1-5 TRBD1 . TRBV12-3/TRBV12-4
CASRSGPQIANSPLHF TGTGCCAGCAGATCCGGGCCCCAAATCGCCAATTCACCCCTCCACTTT TRBJ1-6 . . TRBV28
CSARARPPSSYNEQFF TGCAGTGCTAGGGCAAGGCCCCCGAGCTCCTACAATGAGCAGTTCTTC TRBJ2-1 . many TRBV20-1